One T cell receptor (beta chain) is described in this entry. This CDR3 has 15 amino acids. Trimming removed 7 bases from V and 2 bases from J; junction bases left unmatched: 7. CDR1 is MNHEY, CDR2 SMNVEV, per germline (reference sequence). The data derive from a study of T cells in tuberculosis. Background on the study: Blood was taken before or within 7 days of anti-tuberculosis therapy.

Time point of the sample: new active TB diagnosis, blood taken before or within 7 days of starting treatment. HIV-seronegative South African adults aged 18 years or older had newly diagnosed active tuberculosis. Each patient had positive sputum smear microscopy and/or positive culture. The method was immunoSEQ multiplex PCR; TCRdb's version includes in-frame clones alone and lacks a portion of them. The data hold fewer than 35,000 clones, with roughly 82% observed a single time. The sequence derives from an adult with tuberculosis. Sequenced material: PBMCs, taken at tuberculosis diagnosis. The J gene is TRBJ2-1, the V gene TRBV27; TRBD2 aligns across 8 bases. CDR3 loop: CASKPRGAPYNEQFF. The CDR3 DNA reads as TGTGCCAGCAAACCGCGGGGGGCCCCCTACAATGAGCAGTTCTTC.